What follows describes a single T cell receptor beta chain. Original data processing: Estimated nucleated cell counts came from reference gene primer amplification. Data came from immunoSEQ multiplex PCR; TCRdb stores just in-frame clones and leaves some out. V, J and clone size are taken as reported in that table, and D and trimming were inferred from the DNA itself. There are 350,000 to 550,000 clones in the sample; 80% to 90% occur only once, and roughly 1.1% lies in the top ten. This entry comes from a study of blood T cell repertoires in COVID-19. Study details: PBMCs, B-cell-depleted T cells, or T cells were the source of the cDNA or gDNA that made up the material.

Participants had their cohort set by participant-reported clinical history. Symptom resolution, clearance, or two negative PCRs marked donors in Cohort 3 as recovered. Germline CDR1 SGHTA, CDR2 FQGTGA. The CDR3 runs to 15 residues. The V end lost 3 bases, the J end lost 0 bases, and 12 bases lay between the germline ends. The chain employs TRBV7-3 and TRBJ2-7, with D unclear. The sample taken for sequencing was PBMCs or T cells enriched from blood (not recorded which). The source is a man younger than 40 who had recovered from COVID-19. CDR3 coding DNA: TGTGCCAGCAGCTTCGACACAACTTCCTCCTACGAGCAGTACTTC. Translated: CASSFDTTSSYEQYF.